One and the same sample provided the 29 T cell receptor beta chains below, sequenced in a study of CD8 T cells in ankylosing spondylitis. TCRdb called the 5' RACE reads again in MiXCR, with one record for every CDR3 protein. The sample contains over 30,000 distinct CDR3 sequences, under 15% of which appear only once. Sequenced material: synovial fluid, either unsorted or a sorted T cell fraction (not recorded which). Receptors originate from a male donor with ankylosing spondylitis.

The CDR3 sequence is CASSEADGRGNQPQHF. CDR3 coding DNA: TGTGCCAGCAGTGAAGCGGACGGAAGGGGTAATCAGCCCCAGCATTTT. This chain uses TRBV6-1 with TRBJ1-5; possibly TRBD1 for D (5 bases). The CDR3 length is 16 residues. Germline V CDR1 and CDR2: MNHNS, SASEGT. Trimming shortened V by 0 bases and J by 4 bases, and 13 bases separated the two germline ends.

The rearrangement links TRBV6-5 to TRBJ2-1, with 10 positions matching TRBD2. The germline gives CDR1 MNHEY, CDR2 SVGAGI. The CDR3 runs 15 residues. The V segment lost 4 bases and the J segment 6 bases; nucleotides outside the gene matches: 6. CDR3 sequence reads: CASSFLAGASNEQFF. The CDR3 DNA reads TGTGCCAGCAGTTTTCTAGCGGGAGCAAGCAATGAGCAGTTCTTC.

This sequence joins TRBV7-6 and TRBJ1-1; D is uncertain. V gave up 3 bases and J gave up 0 bases, with 14 bases separating them. This CDR3 comprises 16 residues. Per germline, CDR1 SGHVS and CDR2 FNYEAQ. Here the CDR3 reads CASSLAQPKMNTEAFF. The CDR3 nucleotides read TGTGCCAGCAGCTTGGCCCAGCCGAAGATGAACACTGAAGCTTTCTTT.

Only a few counts were recorded for this clonotype. The rearrangement links TRBV4-3 to TRBJ1-5; D is unresolved. CDR3 length: 15 amino acids. Germline V CDR1 and CDR2: LGHNA, YSLEER. The V end lost 0 bases, the J end lost 1 base, and 7 bases lay between the germline ends. The CDR3: CASSQDSHSNQPQHF. The CDR3 bases are TGCGCCAGCAGCCAAGATTCTCACAGCAATCAGCCCCAGCATTTT.

This clonotype was recorded at least ten times. V usage is TRBV20-1 and J usage is TRBJ2-7, with TRBD1 as a possible D gene (6 bases). In germline, CDR1 is DFQATT, CDR2 SNEGSKA (reference sequence). This CDR3 has 13 amino acids. Trimming removed 6 bases from V and 3 bases from J, with 15 bases in between. The CDR3 loop reads CSAKGEVDYEQYF. CDR3 bases: TGCAGTGCCAAGGGGGAAGTGGACTACGAGCAGTACTTC.

This clonotype appeared many times. The chain couples TRBV6-4 to TRBJ2-3; D is uncertain. This CDR3 contains 15 residues. Germline-derived CDR1 and CDR2 are MRHNA and SNTAGT. Between the trimmed V and J ends, which lost 0 bases and 6 bases, there was a span of 13 bases. In DNA form, the CDR3 reads TGTGCCAGCAGTGACTCCCGCGGAGCTGCCGATACGCAGTATTTT. Translated: CASSDSRGAADTQYF.

The sample holds many counts of this clonotype. The CDR3: CASSQVGINEQFF. The CDR3 region has the DNA TGCGCCAGCAGCCAAGTCGGCATCAATGAGCAGTTCTTC. This chain joins TRBV4-3 and TRBJ2-1; D not certain. CDR3 length equals 13 residues. V was cut by 1 base and J by 6 bases, with 7 bases left in between. CDR1 and CDR2 from the germline V gene are LGHNA and YSLEER.

The sample holds many counts of this clonotype. The chain links TRBV9 to TRBJ2-3; 9 bases are a match to TRBD2. Germline CDR1 is SGDLS and CDR2 is YYNGEE. J lost 2 bases, V lost 4 bases, and 8 bases had no gene match. The CDR3 is made up of 16 amino acids. The CDR3 region is CASSPAAGGTTDTQYF. CDR3 nucleotide sequence: TGTGCCAGCAGCCCAGCTGCGGGGGGGACCACAGATACGCAGTATTTT.

This clonotype counts as medium-sized. V and J are TRBV3-1 and TRBJ2-5, with TRBD2 matching over 14 bases. The CDR3 is 15 residues long. CDR1 is LGHDT, CDR2 YNNKEL, per germline (reference sequence). V dropped 1 base and J dropped 5; count of bases not matched to a gene: 0. The CDR3 protein is CASSQGLAGGETQYF. CDR3 nucleotide sequence: TGTGCCAGCAGCCAAGGACTAGCGGGAGGGGAGACCCAGTACTTC.

In this sample, this clonotype turned up a few times. The V call is TRBV11-2, the J call TRBJ2-2, with D unresolved. This CDR3 spans 15 amino acids. The germline V and J ends were trimmed by 2 bases and 4 bases, with 11 bases remaining between them. The germline gives CDR1 SGHAT, CDR2 FQNNGV. The chain's CDR3 is CASSLRRHGTGELFF. The CDR3 bases are TGTGCCAGCAGCTTACGTAGGCATGGCACCGGGGAGCTGTTTTTT.

This clonotype showed up just a few times. CDR3 residues: CASSLRTASTNTGELFF. The CDR3 region has the DNA TGTGCCAGCAGCCTCAGGACAGCTAGTACGAACACCGGGGAGCTGTTTTTT. The chain couples TRBV3-1 to TRBJ2-2; weak D call: TRBD1 (6 bases). The CDR3 spans 17 residues. Germline values: CDR1 LGHDT, CDR2 YNNKEL (reference sequence). V lost 4 bases and J 0 bases, leaving 15 bases between the germline ends.

This clonotype was found many times. The V and J genes are TRBV9 and TRBJ1-6, with D hard to call. This CDR3 is 17 amino acids long. The V and J ends lost 4 bases and 2 bases respectively, with 16 bases between them. Germline loops: CDR1 SGDLS, CDR2 YYNGEE. CDR3 sequence (DNA): TGTGCCAGCAGCCTTGACTCCCCGGTGGCCTATAATTCACCCCTCCACTTT. It codes for CASSLDSPVAYNSPLHF.

This clonotype has at least ten counts. This sequence joins TRBV6-2 or TRBV6-3 and TRBJ2-1; 7 bases are a match to TRBD2. Per germline, CDR1 MNHEY and CDR2 SVGEGT. This CDR3 is 13 amino acids long. V shed 4 bases, J shed 6 bases, and the junction held 3 bases outside the gene matches. The CDR3 protein is CASSWGGGNEQFF. DNA for the CDR3: TGTGCCAGCAGTTGGGGGGGTGGCAATGAGCAGTTCTTC.

The sample holds a few counts of this clonotype. This chain connects TRBV30 to TRBJ1-6; tentatively, D is TRBD1 (5 bases). Trimming took off 2 bases at V and 6 bases at J, with 11 bases between the two ends. This CDR3 spans 14 amino acids. Per the germline V gene, CDR1 is GTSNPN and CDR2 is SVGIG (reference sequence). The CDR3 protein is CAWSRGSRNSPLHF. CDR3 sequence (DNA): TGTGCCTGGAGTCGGGGGTCACGTAATTCACCCCTCCACTTT.

The V and J genes are TRBV20-1 and TRBJ2-3; 12 positions match TRBD2. Germline V CDR1 and CDR2: DFQATT, SNEGSKA (reference sequence). V trimming: 5 bases; J trimming: 0 bases; junction bases outside the gene matches: 12. This CDR3 spans 18 amino acids. CDR3: CSAASGTSGHPSTDTQYF. CDR3 bases: TGCAGTGCTGCTTCCGGGACTAGCGGGCACCCTAGCACAGATACGCAGTATTTT.

There are many counts of this clonotype. J is TRBJ2-1 and V is TRBV15, with D tentatively TRBD1 (5 bases). This CDR3 contains 15 residues. Germline CDR1 reads LNHNV; CDR2 reads YYDKDF (reference sequence). V gave up 3 bases and J gave up 4 bases, with 13 bases separating them. The CDR3 nucleotides read TGTGCCACCAGCAGTCTACCTGGGGCGTACAATGAGCAGTTCTTC. This translates into CATSSLPGAYNEQFF.

This clonotype appeared a few times. This chain's CDR3 is CASSLGGRGTEAFF. As DNA, the CDR3 is TGTGCCAGCAGCTTGGGAGGGCGAGGCACTGAAGCTTTCTTT. V gene TRBV6-2 or TRBV6-3 combines with J gene TRBJ1-1; no firm D call. The germline CDR1 and CDR2 sequences are MNHEY and SVGEGT. V shed 6 bases and J shed 4 bases, with 15 bases lying between them. This CDR3 has 14 residues.

This clonotype was counted at least ten times. J is TRBJ2-1 and V is TRBV4-3; 11 bases fit TRBD1. The CDR3 runs to 16 residues. V lost 2 bases to trimming and J lost 3 bases; unmatched junction nucleotides: 3. CDR1 and CDR2 from the germline V gene are LGHNA and YSLEER. CDR3 nucleotide sequence: TGCGCCAGCAGCCAATCCGGGACAGGGGGCTACAATGAGCAGTTCTTC. Translated, it gives CASSQSGTGGYNEQFF.

This clonotype was counted ten times or more. CDR3 sequence: CASSSLGRNTEAFF. The CDR3 DNA reads as TGTGCCAGCAGCTCCCTGGGGAGGAACACTGAAGCTTTCTTT. The V call is TRBV7-2, the J call TRBJ1-1; D gene uncertain. CDR3 length: 14 amino acids. Germline V gene sequence: CDR1 SGHTA, CDR2 FQGNSA. The V gene lost 4 bases and the J gene lost 1 base, with 10 bases spanning the gap.

V gene TRBV18 combines with J gene TRBJ2-1; TRBD2 matches 8 bases. Trimming removed 3 bases from V and 5 bases from J; junction bases left unmatched: 9. Per germline, CDR1 KGHSH and CDR2 LQKENI. This CDR3 is 16 amino acids long. CDR3 residues: CASSPFGRGKNNEQFF. DNA for the CDR3: TGTGCCAGCTCACCTTTCGGGAGGGGGAAAAACAATGAGCAGTTCTTC.

This clonotype was seen a few times. The chain recombines TRBV20-1 with TRBJ2-1; 9 bases are a match to TRBD2. Germline CDR1 reads DFQATT; CDR2 reads SNEGSKA (reference sequence). The V segment lost 5 bases and the J segment 9 bases; nucleotides outside the gene matches: 11. The CDR3 runs 14 residues. The CDR3 sequence: CSASTSGLGGEQFF. CDR3 DNA: TGCAGTGCTTCGACTAGCGGACTGGGAGGTGAGCAGTTCTTC.

This clonotype has at least ten counts. The CDR3 nucleotides are TGTGCCAGCAGTCCCCAGTTTAGCTCTGGGGCCAACGTCCTGACTTTC. Its protein is CASSPQFSSGANVLTF. The V gene is TRBV28, the J gene TRBJ2-6; D is ambiguous. Deletions cut 5 bases from V and 0 bases from J, with 11 bases between. The CDR3 has 16 amino acids. Germline CDR1 reads MDHEN; CDR2 reads SYDVKM.

This clonotype was recorded many times. CDR3 region: CASSAPPEGEGLGDEQYF. The CDR3 coding sequence is TGCGCCAGCAGCGCGCCCCCGGAGGGGGAGGGCCTGGGGGACGAGCAGTACTTC. The V gene is TRBV5-1, the J gene TRBJ2-7; weak D call: TRBD2 (7 bases). V lost 4 bases to trimming and J lost 5 bases, with 28 bases between them. Looked up from germline, CDR1 is SGHRS and CDR2 is YFSETQ. The CDR3 totals 18 residues. The whole variable domain, remainder taken from reference TRBV5-1 and TRBJ2-7, is KAGVTQTPRYLIKTRGQQVTLSCSPISGHRSVSWYQQTPGQGLQFLFEYFSETQRNKGNFPGRFSGRQFSNSRSEMNVSTLELGDSALYLCASSAPPEGEGLGDEQYFGPGTRLTVT.

This clonotype was seen ten or more times. The genes are TRBV6-2 or TRBV6-3 and TRBJ2-7; D not resolved. Trimming shortened V by 6 bases and J by 1 base, and 10 bases separated the two germline ends. The V gene's germline CDR1 is MNHEY and CDR2 SVGEGT. The CDR3 spans 13 residues. The CDR3 DNA follows: TGTGCCAGCAGCCTGACCGAATCCTACGAGCAGTACTTC. As protein: CASSLTESYEQYF.

There are many counts of this clonotype. V is TRBV6-4 and J is TRBJ2-1; a weak D match, TRBD2 (5 bases). This CDR3 is 15 amino acids long. Trimming left V 4 bases short and J 0 bases short, with 10 bases between. Germline CDR1 MRHNA, CDR2 SNTAGT. The CDR3 DNA reads as TGTGCCAGCAGTGTAGGGAGTGGCTCCTACAATGAGCAGTTCTTC. It specifies CASSVGSGSYNEQFF.

At least ten counts were recorded for this clonotype. V is TRBV5-1 and J is TRBJ2-1; D possibly uses TRBD1 or TRBD2 (6 bases each). Germline V gene sequence: CDR1 SGHRS, CDR2 YFSETQ. The CDR3 contains 16 residues. Between the trimmed V and J ends, which lost 4 bases and 2 bases, there was a span of 16 bases. This CDR3 reads CASSPHRGAAYNEQFF. CDR3 bases: TGCGCCAGCAGCCCCCATAGGGGGGCCGCCTACAATGAGCAGTTCTTC.

The V gene is TRBV20-1, the J gene TRBJ2-7, with TRBD1 as a possible D gene (5 bases). Germline V gene lookup returns CDR1 DFQATT and CDR2 SNEGSKA (reference sequence). The length of the CDR3 is 12 residues. Trimming shortened V by 7 bases and J by 0 bases, and 10 bases separated the two germline ends. Here the CDR3 DNA reads TGCAGTGTTTTCGACAGCTCCTACGAGCAGTACTTC. Translation gives CSVFDSSYEQYF.

The sample holds a few counts of this clonotype. The chain links TRBV6-2 or TRBV6-3 to TRBJ2-7; D is unclear. From germline, CDR1 is MNHEY and CDR2 SVGEGT. V lost 0 bases to trimming and J lost 0 bases, with 12 bases between them. The CDR3 is 16 residues long. DNA for the CDR3: TGTGCCAGCAGTTACTCGAAGAACTGGGACTCCTACGAGCAGTACTTC. Protein sequence: CASSYSKNWDSYEQYF.

This clonotype was recorded a few times. The rearrangement joins TRBV5-1 to TRBJ2-5; a weak D match, TRBD2 (6 bases). Per the germline V gene, CDR1 is SGHRS and CDR2 is YFSETQ. V lost 1 base, J lost 1 base, and 11 bases lay in between. This CDR3 region has 15 residues. CDR3 sequence: CASSLRTTTQETQYF. DNA of the CDR3: TGCGCCAGCAGCTTGCGGACTACCACCCAAGAGACCCAGTACTTC.